This T cell receptor beta chain was retrieved from a study of blood T cell repertoires in COVID-19 (dated by TCRdb to 2019 to 2021). At the level of the whole study: Samples from collaborators originated in the United States, Italy and Spain and spanned both the acute and convalescent phases of COVID-19. The prospective study material was composed of cDNA or gDNA derived from T cells, B-cell-depleted T cells, or PBMCs. Samples came from the ongoing ImmuneRACE study (first 160 participants) plus 1,254 subjects from 6 global collaborators. The repertoires were released in a freely available public database intended as a resource for research on the immune response to SARS-CoV-2. Where available, HLA class I and class II types were obtained from metadata supplied by the sample provider rather than from assay-based typing. The dataset comprised deeply sampled blood TCRbeta repertoires from subjects exposed to, actively infected with, or recovered from COVID-19. The sample metadata nearly always contained a de-identified subject ID, COVID-19 status, age in years and sex. The study at large found these results: How much clinical and demographic metadata was included differed by source and by participant, and the metadata was provided uncurated.

TCRbeta CDR3 regions were amplified from genomic DNA using the immunoSEQ Assay, a bias-controlled multiplex PCR. The paper's processing steps were these. Nucleated cell counts per sample were estimated from amplification of reference gene primers within the assay. Sequence reads were collapsed and filtered to measure the absolute abundance of every unique TCRbeta CDR3 rearrangement. Productive Simpson clonality was computed per sample as the square root of Simpson's diversity index over productive rearrangements. TCRdb carries this immuneACCESS record with in-frame sequences only. Its versions omit some clonotypes, under half of them owing to an unresolved V gene in the studies checked, with the rest unexplained. D and trimming come from the DNA, and the V and J calls and clone size come from that table. This sample lists about 200,000 clones; approximately 85% were detected once. The top ten clones comprise 4.5% to 5% of the sample.

Each collaborating institution followed its own protocols to collect whole blood in K2EDTA tubes. For TCRbeta analysis, collaborator samples were shipped as frozen whole blood, as isolated PBMCs, or as DNA extracted from either sample type. Concerning this clone: What this receptor recognizes is not known. No clone much larger than this one lies a single base away; base qualities are absent.

The CDR3 goes from the cysteine to the phenylalanine over 14 residues. The retained sequence is limited to the CDR3, 42 bases, with the frame set at the first base. The sample consisted of peripheral blood. The receptor chain draws on TRBV7-5 and TRBJ2-7; the table gives TRBD1 as D, unverified against the DNA. TRBV7-5 is an annotated pseudogene. This clonotype originated in a woman of 80 years or more with acute or convalescent COVID-19. The CDR3 reads CARSPDRFGYEQYF. In nucleotide form, the sequence is TGTGCCAGAAGTCCCGACAGGTTCGGTTACGAGCAGTACTTC.